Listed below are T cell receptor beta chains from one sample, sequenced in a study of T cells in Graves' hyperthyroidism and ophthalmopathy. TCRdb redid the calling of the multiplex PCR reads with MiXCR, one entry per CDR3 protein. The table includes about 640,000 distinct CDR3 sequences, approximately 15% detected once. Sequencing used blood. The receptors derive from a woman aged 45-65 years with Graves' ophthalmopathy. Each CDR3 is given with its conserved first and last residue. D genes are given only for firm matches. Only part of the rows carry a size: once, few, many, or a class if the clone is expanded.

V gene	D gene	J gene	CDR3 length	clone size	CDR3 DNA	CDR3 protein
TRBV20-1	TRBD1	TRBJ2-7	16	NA	TGCAGTGCTAGAACCCATGGCGGGACAGGGGAAGACGAGCAGTACTTC	CSARTHGGTGEDEQYF
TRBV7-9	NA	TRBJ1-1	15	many	TGTGCCAGCAAATACACTACAGGCACAAACACTGAAGCTTTCTTT	CASKYTTGTNTEAFF
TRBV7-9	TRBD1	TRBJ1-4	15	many	TGTGCCAGCAGCCCCGGACAGGGAACTAATGAAAAACTGTTTTTT	CASSPGQGTNEKLFF
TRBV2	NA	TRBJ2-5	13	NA	TGTGCCAGCAGTGAAAATGTGCAAGAGACCCAGTACTTC	CASSENVQETQYF
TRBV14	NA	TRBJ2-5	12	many	TGTGCCAGCAGCCAAGATAGACAGACCCAGTACTTC	CASSQDRQTQYF
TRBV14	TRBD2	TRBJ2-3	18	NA	TGTGCCAGCAGCCAAGAGCTAAGTCTAGCGGGTAGCGCAGATACGCAGTATTTT	CASSQELSLAGSADTQYF
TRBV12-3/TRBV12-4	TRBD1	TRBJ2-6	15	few	TGTGCCAGCACCAAGGGGGCAACTGGGACCAACGTCCTGACTTTC	CASTKGATGTNVLTF
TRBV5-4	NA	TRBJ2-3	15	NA	TGTGCCAGCAGCTTGCGGGTTTTTAGCACAGATACGCAGTATTTT	CASSLRVFSTDTQYF
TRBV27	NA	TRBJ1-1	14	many	TGTGCCAGCAGTTTAAAGCTGGAGAACACTGAAGCTTTCTTT	CASSLKLENTEAFF
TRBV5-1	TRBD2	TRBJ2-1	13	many	TGTGCCAGCTCACCCACTAGCGCTAATGAGCAGTTCTTC	CASSPTSANEQFF
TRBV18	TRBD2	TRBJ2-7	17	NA	TGTGCCAGCTCACCGGAGGGACTAGCTCAACTCTCCTACGAGCAGTACTTC	CASSPEGLAQLSYEQYF
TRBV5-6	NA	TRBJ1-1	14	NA	TGTGCCAGCTCCCGGGACGGAAAGAACACTGAAGCTTTCTTT	CASSRDGKNTEAFF
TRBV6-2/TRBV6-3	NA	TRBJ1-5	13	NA	TGTGCCGTCTACATGGGGGGCCTTCAGCCCCAGCATTTT	CAVYMGGLQPQHF
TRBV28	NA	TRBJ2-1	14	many	TGTGCCAGCACCCTCGGTCGGGTCTGGCATGAGCAGTTCTTC	CASTLGRVWHEQFF
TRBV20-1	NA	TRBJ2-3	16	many	TGCAGTGCTAGAGATCTGAGACGGGCAAGCACAGATACGCAGTATTTT	CSARDLRRASTDTQYF
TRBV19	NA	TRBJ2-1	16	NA	TGTGCCAGTAGTCCGTCTTGGCTCTCCCTATACAATGAGCAGTTCTTC	CASSPSWLSLYNEQFF
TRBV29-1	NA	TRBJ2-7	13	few	TGCAGCGTAGCCGGACGGAACTCCTACGAGCAGTACTTC	CSVAGRNSYEQYF
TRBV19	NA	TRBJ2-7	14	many	TGTGCCAGTAGTATCGGTGGATTATCCTACGAGCAGTACTTC	CASSIGGLSYEQYF
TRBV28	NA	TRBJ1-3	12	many	TGTGCCAGCAGGGGCTCTGGAAACACCATATATTTT	CASRGSGNTIYF
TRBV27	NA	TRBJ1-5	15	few	TGTGCCAGCACATCATTGCAGGGTAGTCATCAGCCCCAGCATTTT	CASTSLQGSHQPQHF
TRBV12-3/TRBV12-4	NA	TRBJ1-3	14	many	TGTGCCAGCAGTGCGGACGGCTCTGGAAACACCATATATTTT	CASSADGSGNTIYF
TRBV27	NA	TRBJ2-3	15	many	TGTGCCAGCAGTCTCGACTGGGCTGGCACAGATACGCAGTATTTT	CASSLDWAGTDTQYF
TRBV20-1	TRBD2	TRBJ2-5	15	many	TGCAGTGCTAGAGCAACTAGCGGGAGAGTTGGGACCCAGTACTTC	CSARATSGRVGTQYF
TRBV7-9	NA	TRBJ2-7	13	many	TGTGCCAGCAGCTCCAGGGGAGTCTACGAGCAGTACTTC	CASSSRGVYEQYF
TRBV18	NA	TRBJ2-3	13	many	TGTGCCAGCTCACCAATGGACAGAGATACGCAGTATTTT	CASSPMDRDTQYF
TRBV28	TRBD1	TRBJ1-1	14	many	TGTGCCAGCAGTTTACAGGGGGCGAAAACTGAAGCTTTCTTT	CASSLQGAKTEAFF
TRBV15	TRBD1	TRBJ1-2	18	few	TGTGCCACCAGCAGGGGGGGGACAGGGAGTCTCGGGGACTATGGCTACACCTTC	CATSRGGTGSLGDYGYTF
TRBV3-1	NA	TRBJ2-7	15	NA	TGTGCCAGCAGCCAAGACGCGGACATCTCCTACGAGCAGTACTTC	CASSQDADISYEQYF
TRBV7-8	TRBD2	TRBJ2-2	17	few	TGTGCCAGCAGCTTAGCGGTAGCGGGAGCGAACACCGGGGAGCTGTTTTTT	CASSLAVAGANTGELFF
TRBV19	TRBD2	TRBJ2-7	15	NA	TGTGCCAGTAGTATGCGACTAGCGGTGAGCTACGAGCAGTACTTC	CASSMRLAVSYEQYF
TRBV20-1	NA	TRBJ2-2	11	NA	TGCAGTGCTTGGAGGGCCGGGGAGCTGTTTTTT	CSAWRAGELFF
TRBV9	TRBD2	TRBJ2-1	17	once	TGTGCCAGCAGCGTAAGGGGCCGGAGCGGGGGTGATAATGAGCAGTTCTTC	CASSVRGRSGGDNEQFF
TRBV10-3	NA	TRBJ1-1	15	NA	TGTGCCATCAGTGAGTCATTCACCGTGAACACTGAAGCTCTCTTT	CAISESFTVNTEALF
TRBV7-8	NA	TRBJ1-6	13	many	TGTGCCAGCAGCTTAGACAGGGCTGGGGGCCTCCACTTT	CASSLDRAGGLHF
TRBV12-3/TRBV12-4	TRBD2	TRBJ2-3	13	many	TGTGCCAGCAGTTTTTCGGGGGGGAGTGCGCAGTATTTT	CASSFSGGSAQYF
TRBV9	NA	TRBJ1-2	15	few	TGTGCCAGCAGCCCCTCTGGGGGAAGAACCAGCGGCTACACCTTC	CASSPSGGRTSGYTF
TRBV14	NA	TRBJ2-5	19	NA	TGTGCCAGCAGCCAAGGGCCGCGGGGCGCAACAAAAGAGAAAGAGACCCAGTACTTC	CASSQGPRGATKEKETQYF
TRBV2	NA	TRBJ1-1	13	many	TGTGCCAGCCGAAGGAGGTTGAACACTGAAGCTTTCTTT	CASRRRLNTEAFF
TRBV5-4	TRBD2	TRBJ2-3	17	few	TGTGCCAGCAGCTTATTCTCTAGCGGGAGTAGGAAAGATACGCAGTATTTT	CASSLFSSGSRKDTQYF
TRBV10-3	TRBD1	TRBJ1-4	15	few	TGTGCCATCAGTGAGTCGGGACAGCCTAATGAAAAACTGTTTTTT	CAISESGQPNEKLFF
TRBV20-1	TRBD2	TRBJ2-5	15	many	TGCAGTGCTTGGGGACTAGCGGGAGGGGGAGAGACCCAGTACTTC	CSAWGLAGGGETQYF
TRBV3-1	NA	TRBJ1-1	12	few	TGTGCCAGCAGCCACTTGGGAACTGAAGCTTTCTTT	CASSHLGTEAFF
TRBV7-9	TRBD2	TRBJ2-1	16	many	TGTGCCAGCAGGCCGACGGTCGGCGGGAGGGACAATGAGCAGTTCTTC	CASRPTVGGRDNEQFF
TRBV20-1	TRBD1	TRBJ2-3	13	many	TGCAGTGCTATGGGACAGGGGAGAGATACGCAGTATTTT	CSAMGQGRDTQYF
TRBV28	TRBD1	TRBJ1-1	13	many	TGTGCCAGCAGGGACAGGGGTGACACTGAAGCTTTCTTT	CASRDRGDTEAFF
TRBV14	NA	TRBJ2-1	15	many	TGTGCCAGCAGCCAAATTTTAAGGAAGGGCAGTGAGCAGTTCTTC	CASSQILRKGSEQFF
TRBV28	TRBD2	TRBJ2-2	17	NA	TGTGCCAGCAGTTACGTTCGGCTAGCGGAGCTCACCGGGGAGCTGTTTTTT	CASSYVRLAELTGELFF
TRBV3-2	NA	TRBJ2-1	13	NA	TGTGCCAGCAGCCCAAGAGACTGCTATGAGCAGTTCTTC	CASSPRDCYEQFF
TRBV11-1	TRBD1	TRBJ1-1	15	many	TGTGCCAGCAGCTTGGAGGGGGCGACTATCACTGAAGCTTTCTTT	CASSLEGATITEAFF
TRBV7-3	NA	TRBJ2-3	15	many	TGTGCCAGCAGCTTACTCCCGGGAACCACAGATACGCAGTATTTT	CASSLLPGTTDTQYF
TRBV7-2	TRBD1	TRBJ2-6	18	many	TGTGCCAGCAGCTTAGATGGACAGGGCAGCTCTGGGGCCAACGTCCTGACTTTC	CASSLDGQGSSGANVLTF
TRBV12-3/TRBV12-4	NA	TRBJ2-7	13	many	TGTGCCAGCAGTCTGACAGCGGGCTACGAGCAGTACTTC	CASSLTAGYEQYF
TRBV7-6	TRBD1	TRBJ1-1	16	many	TGTGCCAGCAGCTTAGGGGGTCAGGGGGTGAACACTGAAGCTTTCTTT	CASSLGGQGVNTEAFF
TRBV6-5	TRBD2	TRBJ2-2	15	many	TGTGCCAGCAGTTACTCCCTAGCGGGAGCCGGGGAGCTGTTTTTT	CASSYSLAGAGELFF
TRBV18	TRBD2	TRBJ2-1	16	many	TGTGCCAGCGCCATCTGGACTAGCGGGGGCCACAATGAGCAGTTCTTC	CASAIWTSGGHNEQFF
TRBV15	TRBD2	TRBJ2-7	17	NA	TGTGCCACCAGCAGAGCGCAAATAGCGGGAGGGGCCTACGAGCAGTACTTC	CATSRAQIAGGAYEQYF
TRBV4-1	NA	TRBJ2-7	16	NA	TGCGCCAGCAGCCCGTCGGAGGGACTTTTAACCTACGAGCAGTACTTC	CASSPSEGLLTYEQYF
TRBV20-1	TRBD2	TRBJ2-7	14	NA	TGCAGTGCTAGTTTGGCGGGAGTTTCCTACGAGCAGTACTTC	CSASLAGVSYEQYF
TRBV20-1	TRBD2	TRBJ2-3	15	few	TGCAGTGCTGGGTTGACTAGCTTAGGCACAGATACGCAGTATTTT	CSAGLTSLGTDTQYF